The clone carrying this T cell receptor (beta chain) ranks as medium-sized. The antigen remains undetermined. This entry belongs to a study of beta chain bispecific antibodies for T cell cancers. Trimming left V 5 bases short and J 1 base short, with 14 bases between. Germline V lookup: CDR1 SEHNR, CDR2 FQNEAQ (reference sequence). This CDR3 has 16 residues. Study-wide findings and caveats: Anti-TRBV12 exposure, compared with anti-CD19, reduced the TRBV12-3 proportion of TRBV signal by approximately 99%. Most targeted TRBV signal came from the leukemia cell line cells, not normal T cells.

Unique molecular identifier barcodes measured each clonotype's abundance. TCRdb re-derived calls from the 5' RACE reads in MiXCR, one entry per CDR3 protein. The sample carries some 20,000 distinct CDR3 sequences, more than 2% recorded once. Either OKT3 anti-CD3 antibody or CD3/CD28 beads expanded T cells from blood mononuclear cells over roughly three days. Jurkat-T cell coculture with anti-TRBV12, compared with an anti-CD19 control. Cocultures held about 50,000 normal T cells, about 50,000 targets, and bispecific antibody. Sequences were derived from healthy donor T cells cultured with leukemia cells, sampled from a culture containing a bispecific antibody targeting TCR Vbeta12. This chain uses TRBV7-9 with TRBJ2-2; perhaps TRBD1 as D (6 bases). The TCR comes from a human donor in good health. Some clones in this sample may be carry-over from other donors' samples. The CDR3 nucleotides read TGTGCCAGCAGCAGATCCGGGACACTGAACACCGGGGAGCTGTTTTTT. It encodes CASSRSGTLNTGELFF.